The source of this T cell receptor (beta chain) is a study of blood T cell repertoires in COVID-19. Background on the study: Samples taken during acute and convalescent COVID-19 were collected in the United States, Italy and Spain. PBMCs, B-cell-depleted T cells, or T cells provided the cDNA or gDNA that made up the material.

Trimming shortened V by 1 base and J by 3 bases, and 20 bases separated the two germline ends. Germline V gene lookup returns CDR1 SEHNR and CDR2 FQNEAQ (reference sequence). The CDR3 is 18 residues long. This clone was recorded only once. Methods used by the authors: Using reference gene primer amplification, nucleated cell counts were estimated. Generated by immunoSEQ multiplex PCR, the TCRdb table keeps only in-frame clones and is missing some. V and J calls and clone size are as listed in that table; D and trimming were resolved from the DNA. The data show around 190,000 clones, roughly nine tenths seen once.

Sequencing input: peripheral blood. This clonotype was sampled from a man between 65 and 85 years old with active or convalescent COVID-19. The V gene is TRBV7-9, the J gene TRBJ2-3, with D tentatively TRBD1 (6 bases). The CDR3 nucleotides are TGTGCCAGCAGCTTAGACGCGCTGGGGACACCCAGGACAGATACGCAGTATTTT. Translating it yields CASSLDALGTPRTDTQYF.